This TCR beta chain was sequenced for a study of CXCR3-negative and CXCR3-positive naive CD8 T cells. Points on this clonotype: Its specificity is not known.

Naive CD8+ T cells were CD45RO-CCR7+CD27+CD95-. Study-wide results and caveats: The study found more hydrophobic TRB CDR3s in CXCR3-positive naive cells than in CXCR3-negative naive cells. Because surface CD5 did not distinguish the naive subsets, TCR strength was inferred from TRB CDR3 properties. Within a donor, both naive subsets shared TRBV-TRBJ usage, unlike memory cells.

The libraries of TRB cDNA were constructed through 5' RACE using UMI labels. Reprocessing the 5' RACE reads, TCRdb reports a single entry for every CDR3 protein and omits DNA. The sample table includes more than 100,000 distinct CDR3 sequences. Sequenced: naive CXCR3+ CD8+ T cells from blood. The subset is: CD45RO-CCR7+CD27+CD95- naive CD8+ T cells expressing CXCR3 (TNR3+). This receptor was taken from a human donor in good health. Some clones in this sample may be carry-over from other donors' samples.

CDR3: CASRYEPRGLSGRVTDTQYF. V is TRBV28 and J is TRBJ2-3; TCRdb outputs TRBD2, but without DNA this stays unchecked. CDR3 size: 20 residues. CDR1 is MDHEN and CDR2 is SYDVKM in the germline V gene.